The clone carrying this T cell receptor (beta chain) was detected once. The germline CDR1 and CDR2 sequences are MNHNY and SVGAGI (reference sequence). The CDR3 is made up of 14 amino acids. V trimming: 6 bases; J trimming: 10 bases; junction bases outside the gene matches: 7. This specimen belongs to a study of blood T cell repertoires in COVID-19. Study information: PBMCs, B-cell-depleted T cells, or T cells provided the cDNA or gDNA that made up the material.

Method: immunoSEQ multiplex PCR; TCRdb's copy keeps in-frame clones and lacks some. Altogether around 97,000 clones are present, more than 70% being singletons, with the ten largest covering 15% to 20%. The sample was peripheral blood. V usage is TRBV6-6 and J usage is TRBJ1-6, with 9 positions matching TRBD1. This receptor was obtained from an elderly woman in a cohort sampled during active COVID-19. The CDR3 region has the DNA TGTGCCAGCAGCCCGGGACAGGGCGAATCACCCCTCCACTTT. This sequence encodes CASSPGQGESPLHF.